The 28 T cell receptor beta chains listed next were all sequenced from one sample in a study of molecular identifiers for immune sequencing clone quantification (dated by TCRdb to 2017 to 2018). Receptor libraries were prepared by PCR. The listed sequencing device is Illumina HiSeq 4000. TCRdb's own reprocessing of the public reads used fastp at Q25 and MiXCR and kept productive beta chains. For every CDR3 protein sequence, its rows merge into one entry that carries the most common genes and DNA. In this sample the table shows about 640,000 distinct CDR3 sequences, 20% of which occur a single time. The leading ten clones occupy 0.85% to 0.9% of the sample. Input material: naive CD8+ T cells from blood, with Jurkat cell RNA spiked in. This specimen's cell subset or site label, interpreted: FACS-sorted CD8+CD4-CCR7+CD45RA+ naive T cells. The receptor set was obtained from a human donor in good health. Some libraries in this study had Jurkat cell RNA spiked in.

The V gene is TRBV11-2, the J gene TRBJ2-3; D is perhaps TRBD2 (7 bases). Deletions cut 8 bases from V and 4 bases from J, with 13 bases between. The CDR3 consists of 13 residues. Germline loops: CDR1 SGHAT, CDR2 FQNNGV. The DNA for the CDR3 is TGTGCCAGCGGCCAGGGGAGGGCAGATACGCAGTATTTT. Amino acids: CASGQGRADTQYF.

Regarding this clonotype: A much larger clone is a single base away; this may be a read error. The rearrangement links TRBV27 to TRBJ2-5, with D tentatively TRBD1 (6 bases). The germline gives CDR1 MNHEY, CDR2 SMNVEV (reference sequence). The CDR3 sequence is 14 residues long. CDR3 in amino acids: CARSFGQSQETQYF. The DNA for the CDR3 is TGTGCCAGAAGTTTTGGACAGTCCCAAGAGACCCAGTACTTC.

This clonotype was detected only a few times. Here the CDR3 reads CASTLIQTPYNEQFF. DNA for the CDR3: TGTGCCAGCACCCTCATACAGACACCCTACAATGAGCAGTTCTTC. The chain uses TRBV7-9 and TRBJ2-1; no clear D. In germline, CDR1 is SEHNR, CDR2 FQNEAQ (reference sequence). V was trimmed by 7 bases and J by 2 bases, leaving 15 bases between them. There are 15 residues in the CDR3.

The chain couples TRBV20-1 to TRBJ2-1; TRBD2 matches at 7 bases. The V gene's germline CDR1 is DFQATT and CDR2 SNEGSKA (reference sequence). Losses at the gene ends were 4 bases for V and 0 bases for J; bases not matched to a gene: 6. The CDR3 extends over 15 amino acids. CDR3 sequence (DNA): TGCAGTGCTAAAGAGCGGGGCAGCTCCTACAATGAGCAGTTCTTC. This encodes CSAKERGSSYNEQFF.

This clonotype has a count of ten or more. CDR3 coding DNA: TGCAGTGCTAGAGACCCCGACAGGGTAAACGAGCAGTACTTC. Translating gives CSARDPDRVNEQYF. The rearrangement links TRBV20-1 to TRBJ2-7, with TRBD1 identical over 7 bases. The CDR3 spans 14 residues. Germline CDR1 and CDR2: DFQATT and SNEGSKA (reference sequence). V was clipped by 0 bases and J by 5 bases; unmatched bases: 7.

The table lists this clonotype with a few counts. The chain has TRBV30 and TRBJ1-6; 9 bases fit TRBD1. J gave up 10 bases and V 3 bases, and 7 bases lay outside the gene matches. The CDR3 length is 14 residues. Germline V lookup: CDR1 GTSNPN, CDR2 SVGIG (reference sequence). The CDR3 DNA follows: TGTGCCTGGAGACTTACAGGGGGCGCATCACCCCTCCACTTT. Translating gives CAWRLTGGASPLHF.

The chain links TRBV18 to TRBJ2-2, with 13 bases identical to TRBD2. The V gene end was trimmed by 1 base and the J gene end by 1 base; junction bases not matched to a gene: 3. The length of the CDR3 is 18 residues. Germline values: CDR1 KGHSH, CDR2 LQKENI. The CDR3 DNA follows: TGTGCCAGCTCACCACGGGGGACTAGCGGGATGAACACCGGGGAGCTGTTTTTT. Translating it yields CASSPRGTSGMNTGELFF.

The V call is TRBV7-9, the J call TRBJ2-7; 9 positions match TRBD2. Germline-derived CDR1 and CDR2 are SEHNR and FQNEAQ (reference sequence). After removal of 1 base from V and 0 bases from J, the junction contained 4 bases not matched to a gene. This CDR3 is 16 amino acids long. The CDR3 DNA reads TGTGCCAGCAGCTTAGGCGATAGCGGGAGCTCCTACGAGCAGTACTTC. Amino acids: CASSLGDSGSSYEQYF.

This clonotype was counted at least ten times. This sequence joins TRBV21-1 and TRBJ1-5; the table's D call, TRBD1, has no DNA check behind it. TRBV21-1 is recorded as a pseudogene. This CDR3 contains 16 residues. CDR3 region: CASSTLKTAARQPQHF. In DNA form, the CDR3 reads TGTGCCAGCAGCACACTTAAGACAGCCGCCAGACAGCCCCAGCATTTT.

This clonotype was counted many times. The gene calls are TRBV12-5 and TRBJ2-7; D uncertain. The CDR3 runs 11 residues. V lost 6 bases, J lost 2 bases, and 5 bases lay in between. Per germline, CDR1 LGHNT and CDR2 FRNRAP. CDR3 residues: CASGPTYEQYF. CDR3 DNA sequence: TGTGCTAGTGGGCCCACCTACGAGCAGTACTTC.

In the case of this clonotype: A single base separates this from a much larger clone, so it may be a read error. Since no conserved phenylalanine or tryptophan closes the CDR3, a read error is the likely cause. The gene calls are TRBV18 and TRBJ2-7; D is possibly TRBD1 (5 bases). The CDR3 consists of 14 residues. The V and J ends lost 3 bases and 5 bases respectively, with 14 bases between them. Germline V gene data show CDR1 as KGHSH and CDR2 as LQKENI. CDR3 in amino acids: CASSPEPGMDEQYL. The CDR3, as DNA: TGTGCCAGCTCACCGGAACCAGGGATGGACGAGCAGTACCTC.

In its sample, this clonotype was seen many times. This chain joins TRBV4-1 and TRBJ2-3; weak D call: TRBD2 (6 bases). Germline V gene sequence: CDR1 MGHRA, CDR2 YSYEKL. Trimming left V 0 bases short and J 3 bases short, with 19 bases between. CDR3 length: 18 residues. The CDR3 nucleotides are TGCGCCAGCAGCCAAGAATCCGATTTCCATGGAGGGACAGATACGCAGTATTTT. Translating gives CASSQESDFHGGTDTQYF.

This clonotype appeared a few times. The genes are TRBV27 and TRBJ1-2; the match to TRBD1 covers 8 bases. Germline CDR1 and CDR2: MNHEY and SMNVEV (reference sequence). The J segment lost 2 bases and the V segment lost 6 bases, leaving 8 bases of the junction unmatched. The CDR3 spans 15 residues. The CDR3 nucleotides read TGTGCCAGCAGAACGACAGGGGCCCTAAACTATGGCTACACCTTC. This translates into CASRTTGALNYGYTF.

In this sample, this clonotype turned up many times. V is TRBV5-1 and J is TRBJ2-3; TRBD2 matches 11 bases. The CDR3 is 17 residues long. Trimming removed 4 bases from V and 6 bases from J; junction bases left unmatched: 13. Germline lookup yields CDR1 SGHRS and CDR2 YFSETQ. The CDR3 DNA sequence: TGCGCCAGCAGCCAACGACTAGCGGGAAATCTGGGGGATACGCAGTATTTT. It encodes CASSQRLAGNLGDTQYF.

Turning to this clonotype: This CDR3 is missing its conserved last phenylalanine or tryptophan, likely due to a read error. The limits of the CDR3 on the DNA are not certain, so only TCRdb's listed CDR3 is given. The chain couples TRBV23-1 to TRBJ2-5; TRBD1, the table's D call, lacks a check against the DNA. TRBV23-1 is recorded as an ORF, its role being uncertain. Both ends counted, the CDR3 spans 17 residues. CDR3 protein: CASSQSFARGPSETRYY.

The sample holds many counts of this clonotype. The rearrangement uses TRBV6-2 or TRBV6-3 and TRBJ2-2, with 10 bases fitting TRBD2. CDR1 MNHEY and CDR2 SVGEGT come from the germline V gene. V shed 2 bases and J 6 bases; nucleotides not matched to a gene: 9. The CDR3 extends over 17 amino acids. This CDR3 reads CASSYGRLAGEAGELFF. CDR3 sequence (DNA): TGTGCCAGCAGTTACGGCCGCCTAGCGGGAGAGGCCGGGGAGCTGTTTTTT.

This clonotype has a count of ten or more. This chain links TRBV19 with TRBJ2-3; TRBD2 aligns across 10 bases. The CDR3 is 15 residues long. CDR1 is LNHDA and CDR2 is SQIVND in the germline V gene (reference sequence). J gave up 0 bases and V 7 bases, and 4 bases lay outside the gene matches. CDR3 amino acids: CASTSSGGSTDTQYF. In DNA, the CDR3 is TGTGCCAGTACTTCTAGCGGGGGAAGCACAGATACGCAGTATTTT.

The sample holds a few counts of this clonotype. This chain uses TRBV12-3 or TRBV12-4 with TRBJ2-2; 8 bases align to TRBD1. The CDR3 extends over 15 amino acids. Germline trimming cut 10 bases from V and 7 bases from J; bases unmatched to any gene: 14. CDR3 sequence (DNA): TGTGCCACCTGGCGGGACCAGGGGGCCGACGGGGAGCTGTTTTTT. Its translation is CATWRDQGADGELFF.

As regards this clonotype: This may be a read error: a much more frequent sequence differs by one nucleotide. V and J are TRBV5-1 and TRBJ2-5; weak D call: TRBD2 (6 bases). V gave up 7 bases and J gave up 3 bases, with 16 bases separating them. This CDR3 is built from 14 residues. Germline V gene data show CDR1 as SGHRS and CDR2 as YFSETQ. The CDR3 DNA reads as TGCGCCAGCGGCCAACTTCCGGGAGAAGAGACCCAGTACTTC. Amino acid sequence: CASGQLPGEETQYF.

This clonotype was counted ten times or more. The chain has TRBV27 and TRBJ2-7; D call uncertain. V lost 5 bases, J lost 2 bases, and 13 bases lay in between. The CDR3 totals 14 residues. Germline CDR1 and CDR2: MNHEY and SMNVEV (reference sequence). The CDR3 loop is CASSPQTQAYEQYF. For the CDR3, the DNA is TGTGCCAGCAGTCCCCAGACCCAAGCCTACGAGCAGTACTTC.

This clonotype was detected ten times or more. The chain combines TRBV19 with TRBJ2-1; D is uncertain. This CDR3 is 14 amino acids long. Deletions cut 7 bases from V and 1 base from J, with 11 bases between. The germline gives CDR1 LNHDA, CDR2 SQIVND (reference sequence). The CDR3 protein is CASTLPGSYNEQFF. The CDR3 region has the DNA TGTGCCAGTACCTTGCCTGGGTCCTACAATGAGCAGTTCTTC. Full variable domain (missing parts from reference TRBV19 and TRBJ2-1): DGGITQSPKYLFRKEGQNVTLSCEQNLNHDAMYWYRQDPGQGLRLIYYSQIVNDFQKGDIAEGYSVSREKKESFPLTVTSAQKNPTAFYLCASTLPGSYNEQFFGPGTRLTVL.

This clonotype was picked up a small number of times. The J gene is TRBJ2-7, the V gene TRBV6-2 or TRBV6-3; D ambiguous. V lost 7 bases, J lost 1 base, and 14 bases lay in between. CDR1 and CDR2 from the germline V gene are MNHEY and SVGEGT. The CDR3 sequence is 14 residues long. The CDR3 bases are TGTGCCAGCACTGTGACACATTCATCCTACGAGCAGTACTTC. Its protein is CASTVTHSSYEQYF.

This clonotype was counted at least ten times. V and J are TRBV6-1 and TRBJ2-6, with unresolved D. V was trimmed by 7 bases and J by 3 bases, leaving 13 bases between them. Germline V lookup: CDR1 MNHNS, CDR2 SASEGT. CDR3 size: 15 residues. CDR3 sequence reads: CASTESELGANVLTF. In DNA, the CDR3 is TGTGCCAGCACGGAGAGTGAACTTGGGGCCAACGTCCTGACTTTC.

As regards this clonotype: This sequence may be a read error, since a much larger clone differs from it by one base. The V gene is TRBV6-5, the J gene TRBJ2-5; D not resolved. The CDR3 contains 13 residues. Trimming removed 5 bases from V and 0 bases from J, with 7 bases in between. The V gene's germline CDR1 is MNHEY and CDR2 SVGAGI. The CDR3 DNA follows: TGTGCCAGCAGTACCGAGAACCAAGAGACCCAGTACTTC. It specifies CASSTENQETQYF.

There are many counts of this clonotype. V is TRBV12-3 or TRBV12-4 and J is TRBJ2-5; maybe TRBD2 (7 bases). The V end lost 1 base, the J end lost 0 bases, and 15 bases lay between the germline ends. This CDR3 has 17 amino acids. Here the CDR3 DNA reads TGTGCCAGCAGTTTAGGATCCGCGGGGGCCTACCAAGAGACCCAGTACTTC. Amino acid sequence: CASSLGSAGAYQETQYF.

This clonotype was seen repeatedly, ten times or more. This chain uses TRBV28 with TRBJ2-3; 7 bases are shared with TRBD2. The V and J ends lost 9 bases and 2 bases, in that order; junction bases with no gene match: 17. The CDR3 contains 17 residues. Looked up from germline, CDR1 is MDHEN and CDR2 is SYDVKM. CDR3 protein: CASNSQLAFSITDTQYF. CDR3 coding DNA: TGTGCCAGTAACTCCCAACTAGCGTTCAGTATCACAGATACGCAGTATTTT. Full variable domain (remainder filled in from reference TRBV28 and TRBJ2-3): DVKVTQSSRYLVKRTGEKVFLECVQDMDHENMFWYRQDPGLGLRLIYFSYDVKMKEKGDIPEGYSVSREKKERFSLILESASTNQTSMYLCASNSQLAFSITDTQYFGPGTRLTVL.

A note on this clonotype: Given a much more abundant clone one base away, this may be a read error. The V and J genes are TRBV5-3 and TRBJ2-2; D unresolved. TRBV5-3 is an open reading frame, and its role is uncertain. The CDR3 has 12 residues. The CDR3: CASSLMAGELFF. CDR3 nucleotides: TGTGCCAGCAGCTTGATGGCCGGGGAGCTGTTTTTT.

The chain employs TRBV4-3 and TRBJ2-7, with 7 bases aligning to TRBD2. This CDR3 spans 19 amino acids. The V and J ends lost 0 bases and 0 bases, in that order; junction bases with no gene match: 14. Germline loops: CDR1 LGHNA, CDR2 YSLEER. The CDR3 is CASSQEATAAGVLSYEQYF. Written as DNA, the CDR3 is TGCGCCAGCAGCCAAGAGGCCACAGCGGCGGGAGTGCTCTCCTACGAGCAGTACTTC.